This is a list of T cell receptor beta chains from one sample in a study of blood T cell repertoires in COVID-19. Sequencing was performed with immunoSEQ multiplex PCR; in TCRdb, only in-frame clones are kept and a portion is missing. The sample consists of about 130,000 clones, approximately 90% of them appearing once. The sequenced sample consisted of peripheral blood. The receptors were gathered from a man in his fifties with active or convalescent COVID-19. Each CDR3 is given with its conserved first and last residue. D genes are given only for firm matches. Only some rows state a clone size, as once, few, many or a class for expanded clones.

D gene	clone size	V gene	J gene	CDR3 protein	CDR3 DNA
-	-	TRBV24-1	TRBJ1-5	CATSDRTASQPQHF	TGTGCCACCAGTGATCGGACAGCTTCTCAGCCCCAGCATTTT
TRBD1	-	TRBV24-1	TRBJ2-1	CATSVATGGYNEQFF	TGTGCCACCAGTGTGGCGACAGGGGGGTACAATGAGCAGTTCTTC
TRBD1	-	TRBV10-3	TRBJ2-1	CASGTGTGEINEQFF	TGTGCCTCCGGAACCGGGACAGGGGAGATCAATGAGCAGTTCTTC
TRBD1	-	TRBV15	TRBJ2-5	CATSSPTAGGRETQYF	TGTGCCACCAGCAGTCCAACGGCAGGGGGAAGAGAGACCCAGTACTTC
TRBD1	once	TRBV2	TRBJ1-4	CASSVTGGTNEKLFF	TGTGCCAGCAGTGTAACAGGGGGCACTAATGAAAAACTGTTTTTT
TRBD2	-	TRBV7-9	TRBJ2-5	CASSFPHSGGEQETQYF	TGTGCCAGCAGCTTCCCCCATAGCGGGGGGGAACAAGAGACCCAGTACTTC
-	-	TRBV10-2	TRBJ1-5	CASIEGGADQPQHF	TGCGCCAGCATTGAGGGGGGGGCGGATCAGCCCCAGCATTTT
TRBD1	-	TRBV11-2	TRBJ2-5	CASTRDRGFSETQYF	TGTGCCAGCACCAGGGACAGGGGGTTTTCAGAGACCCAGTACTTC
-	-	TRBV20-1	TRBJ2-7	CSARVSDEQYF	TGCAGTGCTAGAGTTTCGGACGAGCAGTACTTC
-	-	TRBV6-6	TRBJ1-4	CASSYSGAPTNEKLFF	TGTGCCAGCAGTTACTCAGGGGCACCAACTAATGAAAAACTGTTTTTT
TRBD1	-	TRBV27	TRBJ2-6	CASSLSTGAGANVLTF	TGTGCCAGCAGTTTGTCAACAGGGGCAGGGGCCAACGTCCTGACTTTC
TRBD1	few	TRBV19	TRBJ1-5	CASSAGQGRAFQPQHF	TGTGCCAGTAGTGCCGGACAGGGCCGCGCTTTTCAGCCCCAGCATTTT
TRBD1	-	TRBV10-3	TRBJ2-5	CAITDDRGGDTQYF	TGTGCCATCACTGACGACAGGGGTGGGGACACCCAGTACTTC
-	once	TRBV9	TRBJ2-7	CASSPRTDSYEQYF	TGTGCCAGCAGCCCCCGCACGGACAGCTACGAGCAGTACTTC
-	-	TRBV28	TRBJ1-4	CATEGFPLNEKLFF	TGTGCCACCGAGGGATTCCCCTTAAATGAAAAACTGTTTTTT
-	-	TRBV14	TRBJ2-7	CASSQVGGGYEQYF	TGTGCCAGCAGCCAAGTGGGAGGGGGCTACGAGCAGTACTTC
TRBD1	-	TRBV6-5	TRBJ1-6	CASNLRGTPLHF	TGTGCCAGCAACCTCAGGGGGACACCCCTCCACTTT
TRBD1	few	TRBV24-1	TRBJ2-7	CATSDTGTGADEQYF	TGTGCCACCAGTGATACCGGGACAGGGGCGGACGAGCAGTACTTC
TRBD1	-	TRBV30	TRBJ1-4	CAWSAKTGRSEKLFF	TGTGCCTGGAGTGCCAAGACAGGGAGGAGTGAAAAACTGTTTTTT
TRBD2	-	TRBV5-8	TRBJ2-7	CASSAGTTNYEQYF	TGTGCCAGCAGCGCGGGGACTACCAACTACGAGCAGTACTTC
TRBD1	-	TRBV18	TRBJ2-7	CASSPAGQGTSYEQYF	TGTGCCAGCTCACCAGCGGGACAGGGAACTAGCTACGAGCAGTACTTC
-	once	TRBV11-2	TRBJ1-5	CASSLDYGKGQPQHF	TGTGCCAGCAGCTTAGATTACGGGAAGGGTCAGCCCCAGCATTTT
-	-	TRBV3-1/TRBV3-2	TRBJ2-1	CASSQSDGGNEQFF	TGTGCCAGCAGCCAATCGGACGGGGGAAATGAGCAGTTCTTC